A selection of T cell receptor beta chains follows, all from one sample in a study of cytomegalovirus exposure and HLA in healthy donors. This table comes from immunoSEQ multiplex PCR, and its TCRdb copy is limited to in-frame clones, with some not included. The sample yields about 270,000 clones, roughly two thirds seen once. The sample was PBMCs. The receptor set was obtained from a female donor in good health and CMV-seronegative. Both conserved end residues are part of each CDR3. Fields, in order: V gene, clone size, J gene, D gene, CDR3 protein, CDR3 DNA. A D gene is named only where the DNA matches it firmly. The size field is filled for only some rows; it gives once, few, many or a size class.

V gene: TRBV27
clone size: few
J gene: TRBJ2-1
D gene: NA
CDR3 protein: CASSMRVYYNEQFF
CDR3 DNA: TGTGCCAGCAGTATGAGGGTCTATTACAATGAGCAGTTCTTC

V gene: TRBV4-1
clone size: NA
J gene: TRBJ1-3
D gene: TRBD1
CDR3 protein: CASSQRGTGVSGNTIYF
CDR3 DNA: TGCGCCAGCAGCCAGCGCGGGACAGGGGTCTCTGGAAACACCATATATTTT

V gene: TRBV5-1
clone size: NA
J gene: TRBJ2-3
D gene: TRBD2
CDR3 protein: CASKLAGVTDTQYF
CDR3 DNA: TGCGCCAGCAAGCTAGCGGGAGTCACAGATACGCAGTATTTT

V gene: TRBV9
clone size: NA
J gene: TRBJ2-7
D gene: NA
CDR3 protein: CASSAGSPYEQYF
CDR3 DNA: TGTGCCAGCAGCGCCGGGTCTCCTTACGAGCAGTACTTC

V gene: TRBV30
clone size: NA
J gene: TRBJ2-2
D gene: TRBD2
CDR3 protein: CAWRSLAGGPGELFF
CDR3 DNA: TGTGCCTGGAGGTCACTAGCGGGAGGCCCCGGGGAGCTGTTTTTT

V gene: TRBV30
clone size: NA
J gene: TRBJ2-1
D gene: TRBD1
CDR3 protein: CAGSRDSYNEQFF
CDR3 DNA: TGTGCCGGCAGCCGGGACAGTTACAATGAGCAGTTCTTC

V gene: TRBV25-1
clone size: NA
J gene: TRBJ2-7
D gene: TRBD2
CDR3 protein: CASSDGLAPNYEQYF
CDR3 DNA: TGTGCCAGCAGTGACGGACTAGCGCCGAACTACGAGCAGTACTTC

V gene: TRBV5-1
clone size: NA
J gene: TRBJ1-2
D gene: NA
CDR3 protein: CASSLGPGESYGYTF
CDR3 DNA: TGCGCCAGCAGCTTGGGTCCAGGGGAGAGCTATGGCTACACCTTC

V gene: TRBV6-5
clone size: NA
J gene: TRBJ2-2
D gene: NA
CDR3 protein: CASKGESYTGELFF
CDR3 DNA: TGTGCCAGCAAGGGGGAGTCATACACCGGGGAGCTGTTTTTT

V gene: TRBV10-2
clone size: NA
J gene: TRBJ2-1
D gene: TRBD1
CDR3 protein: CASSRGQGASYNEQFF
CDR3 DNA: TGCGCCAGCAGCCGGGGACAGGGGGCCTCCTACAATGAGCAGTTCTTC

V gene: TRBV2
clone size: NA
J gene: TRBJ1-2
D gene: TRBD1
CDR3 protein: CASSRGQGANYGYTF
CDR3 DNA: TGTGCCAGCAGTCGCGGACAGGGGGCTAATTATGGCTACACCTTC

V gene: TRBV18
clone size: NA
J gene: TRBJ1-2
D gene: NA
CDR3 protein: CASSPGTPVGGYTF
CDR3 DNA: TGTGCCAGCTCACCCGGGACACCCGTTGGTGGCTACACCTTC

V gene: TRBV28
clone size: NA
J gene: TRBJ1-3
D gene: NA
CDR3 protein: CASSLKGMGRYTIYF
CDR3 DNA: TGTGCCAGCAGTTTGAAGGGGATGGGTAGATACACCATATATTTT

V gene: TRBV30
clone size: NA
J gene: TRBJ2-7
D gene: TRBD2
CDR3 protein: CAWSWEAGAYEQYF
CDR3 DNA: TGTGCCTGGAGTTGGGAAGCGGGAGCCTACGAGCAGTACTTC

V gene: TRBV12-5
clone size: NA
J gene: TRBJ2-2
D gene: TRBD1
CDR3 protein: CASEPGQVNTGELFF
CDR3 DNA: TGTGCTAGTGAGCCGGGACAGGTTAACACCGGGGAGCTGTTTTTT

V gene: TRBV28
clone size: NA
J gene: TRBJ2-1
D gene: NA
CDR3 protein: CASMGPYNEQFF
CDR3 DNA: TGTGCCAGCATGGGCCCCTACAATGAGCAGTTCTTC

V gene: TRBV6-4
clone size: NA
J gene: TRBJ2-1
D gene: NA
CDR3 protein: CASSSTPDTYNEQFF
CDR3 DNA: TGTGCCAGCAGTTCCACCCCAGATACCTACAATGAGCAGTTCTTC

V gene: TRBV10-1
clone size: NA
J gene: TRBJ2-1
D gene: TRBD2
CDR3 protein: CASSEMGLAGGGEQFF
CDR3 DNA: TGCGCCAGCAGTGAGATGGGACTAGCTGGCGGAGGTGAGCAGTTCTTC

V gene: TRBV2
clone size: once
J gene: TRBJ2-4
D gene: NA
CDR3 protein: CASSPLAIAKNIQYF
CDR3 DNA: TGTGCCAGCAGTCCACTAGCCATAGCCAAAAACATTCAGTACTTC

V gene: TRBV4-2
clone size: NA
J gene: TRBJ2-1
D gene: NA
CDR3 protein: CASSQDLPSARQFF
CDR3 DNA: TGTGCCAGCAGCCAAGATTTGCCTAGCGCGCGGCAGTTCTTC

V gene: TRBV4-2
clone size: NA
J gene: TRBJ2-7
D gene: TRBD1
CDR3 protein: CASSQKQGDSDEQYF
CDR3 DNA: TGTGCCAGCAGCCAAAAACAGGGGGATTCGGACGAGCAGTACTTC

V gene: TRBV7-8
clone size: few
J gene: TRBJ1-6
D gene: NA
CDR3 protein: CASSFTRGAPLYNSPLHF
CDR3 DNA: TGTGCCAGCAGCTTCACTCGGGGGGCCCCCCTATATAATTCACCCCTCCACTTT

V gene: TRBV7-2
clone size: NA
J gene: TRBJ2-1
D gene: TRBD2
CDR3 protein: CASSLVRIAGLFF
CDR3 DNA: TGTGCCAGCAGCTTGGTTCGTATAGCGGGATTGTTCTTC

V gene: TRBV13
clone size: NA
J gene: TRBJ2-2
D gene: NA
CDR3 protein: CASSLPGSTGELFF
CDR3 DNA: TGTGCCAGCAGCTTACCAGGGTCCACCGGGGAGCTGTTTTTT

V gene: TRBV28
clone size: few
J gene: TRBJ2-3
D gene: TRBD2
CDR3 protein: CASSLSGGSAVDTQYF
CDR3 DNA: TGTGCCAGCAGTTTATCTGGCGGGAGCGCGGTAGATACGCAGTATTTT

V gene: TRBV28
clone size: NA
J gene: TRBJ1-5
D gene: NA
CDR3 protein: CASSLRVGGGNQPQHF
CDR3 DNA: TGTGCCAGCAGTTTAAGGGTGGGGGGGGGCAATCAGCCCCAGCATTTT

V gene: TRBV15
clone size: NA
J gene: TRBJ2-2
D gene: TRBD1
CDR3 protein: CATKGKTGRSTGELFF
CDR3 DNA: TGTGCCACCAAGGGAAAGACAGGGCGGAGCACCGGGGAGCTGTTTTTT

V gene: TRBV7-6
clone size: NA
J gene: TRBJ1-1
D gene: TRBD1
CDR3 protein: CASSPLTGANTEAFF
CDR3 DNA: TGTGCCAGCAGCCCACTGACAGGGGCCAACACTGAAGCTTTCTTT

V gene: TRBV6-1
clone size: NA
J gene: TRBJ2-7
D gene: TRBD1
CDR3 protein: CASSLRGQGHEQYF
CDR3 DNA: TGTGCCAGCAGTCTCCGGGGACAGGGTCACGAGCAGTACTTC

V gene: TRBV6-6
clone size: few
J gene: TRBJ2-6
D gene: NA
CDR3 protein: CASSYSSSGANVLTF
CDR3 DNA: TGTGCCAGCAGTTACTCGAGCTCTGGGGCCAACGTCCTGACTTTC

V gene: TRBV28
clone size: NA
J gene: TRBJ1-1
D gene: NA
CDR3 protein: CASTENTEAFF
CDR3 DNA: TGTGCCAGCACAGAGAACACTGAAGCTTTCTTT

V gene: TRBV5-1
clone size: NA
J gene: TRBJ2-4
D gene: TRBD2
CDR3 protein: CASSFGTSGRRSSKNIQYF
CDR3 DNA: TGCGCCAGCAGCTTCGGGACTAGCGGGAGGAGGTCTTCCAAAAACATTCAGTACTTC

V gene: TRBV27
clone size: NA
J gene: TRBJ2-1
D gene: TRBD2
CDR3 protein: CASSVILAGGPLAEQFF
CDR3 DNA: TGTGCCAGCAGTGTCATACTAGCGGGAGGGCCTCTGGCTGAGCAGTTCTTC

V gene: TRBV11-3
clone size: few
J gene: TRBJ2-5
D gene: TRBD1
CDR3 protein: CASTHRGGPETQYF
CDR3 DNA: TGTGCCAGCACCCACAGGGGCGGTCCAGAGACCCAGTACTTC

V gene: TRBV11-3
clone size: few
J gene: TRBJ2-7
D gene: TRBD1
CDR3 protein: CASSPTGTDYEQYF
CDR3 DNA: TGTGCCAGCAGCCCGACCGGGACAGACTACGAGCAGTACTTC

V gene: TRBV6-5
clone size: NA
J gene: TRBJ1-1
D gene: NA
CDR3 protein: CASKEGEQNTEAFF
CDR3 DNA: TGTGCCAGCAAAGAAGGAGAGCAGAACACTGAAGCTTTCTTT

V gene: TRBV18
clone size: NA
J gene: TRBJ1-2
D gene: TRBD1
CDR3 protein: CASSPPSGGLYGYTF
CDR3 DNA: TGTGCCAGCTCACCACCATCAGGGGGCCTCTATGGCTACACCTTC

V gene: TRBV28
clone size: NA
J gene: TRBJ2-7
D gene: NA
CDR3 protein: CASSSAGTPVGEQYF
CDR3 DNA: TGTGCCAGCAGTTCCGCCGGGACACCCGTAGGAGAGCAGTACTTC

V gene: TRBV10-3
clone size: few
J gene: TRBJ2-3
D gene: NA
CDR3 protein: CAISEQSDTQYF
CDR3 DNA: TGTGCCATCAGTGAACAATCAGATACGCAGTATTTT

V gene: TRBV30
clone size: NA
J gene: TRBJ1-1
D gene: NA
CDR3 protein: CAWSRDLNTEAFF
CDR3 DNA: TGTGCCTGGAGCAGGGATTTGAACACTGAAGCTTTCTTT

V gene: TRBV10-3
clone size: NA
J gene: TRBJ1-2
D gene: TRBD1
CDR3 protein: CAISEGDSQNWGYTF
CDR3 DNA: TGTGCCATCAGTGAGGGGGACAGTCAGAACTGGGGCTACACCTTC